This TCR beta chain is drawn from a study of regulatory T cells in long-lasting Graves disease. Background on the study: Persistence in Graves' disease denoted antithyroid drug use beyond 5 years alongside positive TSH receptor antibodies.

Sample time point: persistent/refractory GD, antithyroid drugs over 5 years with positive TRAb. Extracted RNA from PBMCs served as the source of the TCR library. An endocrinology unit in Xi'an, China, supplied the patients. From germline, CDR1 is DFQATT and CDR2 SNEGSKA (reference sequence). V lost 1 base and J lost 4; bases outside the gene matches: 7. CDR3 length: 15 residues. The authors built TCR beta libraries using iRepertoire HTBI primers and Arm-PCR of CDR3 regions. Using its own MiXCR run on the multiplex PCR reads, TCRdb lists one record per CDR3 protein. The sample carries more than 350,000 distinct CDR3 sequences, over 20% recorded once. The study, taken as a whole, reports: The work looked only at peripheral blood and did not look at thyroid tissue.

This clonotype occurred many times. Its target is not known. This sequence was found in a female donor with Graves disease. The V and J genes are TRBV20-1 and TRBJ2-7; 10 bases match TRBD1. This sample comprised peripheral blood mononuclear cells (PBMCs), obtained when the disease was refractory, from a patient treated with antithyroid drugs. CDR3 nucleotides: TGCAGTGCTAGAGTGGTTGGGGACAGGGGATACGAGCAGTACTTC. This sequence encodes CSARVVGDRGYEQYF.